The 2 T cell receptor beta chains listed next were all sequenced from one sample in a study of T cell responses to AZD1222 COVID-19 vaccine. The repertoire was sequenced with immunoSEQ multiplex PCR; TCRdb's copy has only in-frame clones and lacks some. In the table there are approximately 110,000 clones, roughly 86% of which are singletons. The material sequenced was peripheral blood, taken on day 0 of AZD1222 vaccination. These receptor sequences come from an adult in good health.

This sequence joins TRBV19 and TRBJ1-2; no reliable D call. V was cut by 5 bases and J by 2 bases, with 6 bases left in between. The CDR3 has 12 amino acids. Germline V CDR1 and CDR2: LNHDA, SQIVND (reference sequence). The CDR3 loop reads CASSDGNYGYTF. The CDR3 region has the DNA TGTGCCAGTAGTGACGGGAACTATGGCTACACCTTC.

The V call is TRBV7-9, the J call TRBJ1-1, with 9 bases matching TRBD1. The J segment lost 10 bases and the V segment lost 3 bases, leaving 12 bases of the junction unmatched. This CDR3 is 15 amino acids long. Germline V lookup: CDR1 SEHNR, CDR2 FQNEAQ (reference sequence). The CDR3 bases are TGTGCCAGCAGCTTGGGGAGAGGGGGACAGGGTTCAGCTTTCTTT. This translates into CASSLGRGGQGSAFF.